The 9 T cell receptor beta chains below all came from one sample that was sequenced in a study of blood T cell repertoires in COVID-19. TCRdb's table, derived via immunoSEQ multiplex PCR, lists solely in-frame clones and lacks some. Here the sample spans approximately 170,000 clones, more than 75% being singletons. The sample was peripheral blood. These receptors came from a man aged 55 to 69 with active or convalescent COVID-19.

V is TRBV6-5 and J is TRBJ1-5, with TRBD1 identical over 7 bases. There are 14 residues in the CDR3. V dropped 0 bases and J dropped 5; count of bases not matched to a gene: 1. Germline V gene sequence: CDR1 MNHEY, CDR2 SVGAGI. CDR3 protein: CASSYSDRDQPQHF. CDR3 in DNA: TGTGCCAGCAGTTACTCAGACAGGGATCAGCCCCAGCATTTT.

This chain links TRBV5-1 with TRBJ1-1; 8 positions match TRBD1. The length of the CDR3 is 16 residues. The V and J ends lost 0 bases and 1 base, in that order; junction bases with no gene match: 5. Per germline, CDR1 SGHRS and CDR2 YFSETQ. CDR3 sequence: CASSLGADRANTEAFF. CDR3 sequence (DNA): TGCGCCAGCAGCTTGGGAGCGGACAGGGCGAACACTGAAGCTTTCTTT.

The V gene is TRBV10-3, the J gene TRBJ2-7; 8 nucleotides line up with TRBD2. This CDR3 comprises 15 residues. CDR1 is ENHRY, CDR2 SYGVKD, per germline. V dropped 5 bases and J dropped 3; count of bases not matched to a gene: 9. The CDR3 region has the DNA TGTGCCATCAGTACCCTCGGGGGGGGGATCTACGAGCAGTACTTC. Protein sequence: CAISTLGGGIYEQYF.

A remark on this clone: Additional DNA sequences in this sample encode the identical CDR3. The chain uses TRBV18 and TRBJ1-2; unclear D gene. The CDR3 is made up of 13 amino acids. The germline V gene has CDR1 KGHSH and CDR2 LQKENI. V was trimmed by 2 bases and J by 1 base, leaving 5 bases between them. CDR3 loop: CASSPTDNYGYTF. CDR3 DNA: TGTGCCAGCTCACCAACAGATAACTATGGCTACACCTTC.

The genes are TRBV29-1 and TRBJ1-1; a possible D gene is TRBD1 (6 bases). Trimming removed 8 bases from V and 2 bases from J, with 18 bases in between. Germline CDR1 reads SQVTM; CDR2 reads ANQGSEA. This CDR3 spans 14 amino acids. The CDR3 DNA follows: TGCAGCTACGAAAGGGGGAACAGAAACACTGAAGCTTTCTTT. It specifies CSYERGNRNTEAFF.

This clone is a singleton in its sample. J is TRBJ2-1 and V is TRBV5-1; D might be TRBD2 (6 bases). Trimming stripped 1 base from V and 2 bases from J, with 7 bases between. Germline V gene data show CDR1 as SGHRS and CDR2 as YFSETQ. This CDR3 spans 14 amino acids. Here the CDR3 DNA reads TGCGCCAGCAGCTTGACGGGGGCCTACAATGAGCAGTTCTTC. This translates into CASSLTGAYNEQFF.

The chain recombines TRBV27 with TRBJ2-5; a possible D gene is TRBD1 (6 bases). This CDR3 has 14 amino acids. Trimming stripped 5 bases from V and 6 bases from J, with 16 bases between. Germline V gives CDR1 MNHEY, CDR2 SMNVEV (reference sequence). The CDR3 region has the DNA TGTGCCAGCAGTAGAATAGACAGGACAAAGACCCAGTACTTC. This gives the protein CASSRIDRTKTQYF.

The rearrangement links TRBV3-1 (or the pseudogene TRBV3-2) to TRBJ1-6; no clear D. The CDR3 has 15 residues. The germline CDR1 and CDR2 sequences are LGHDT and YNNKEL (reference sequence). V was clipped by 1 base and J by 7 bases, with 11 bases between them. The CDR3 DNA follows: TGTGCCAGCAGCCAAGCAACAGTGGCCAATTCACCCCTCCACTTT. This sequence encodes CASSQATVANSPLHF.

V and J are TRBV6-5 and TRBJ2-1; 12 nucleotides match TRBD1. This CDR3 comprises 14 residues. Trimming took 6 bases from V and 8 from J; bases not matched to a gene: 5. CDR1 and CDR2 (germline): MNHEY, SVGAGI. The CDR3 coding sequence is TGTGCCAGCAGGGGGACAGGGGGCGAAGATGAGCAGTTCTTC. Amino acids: CASRGTGGEDEQFF.